Shown below are 4 T cell receptor beta chains from a single sample sequenced in a study of T cell responses to AZD1222 COVID-19 vaccine. Profiling relied on immunoSEQ multiplex PCR, and the TCRdb table lists in-frame clones only, not all of them. Among about 69,000 clones listed, around four fifths were seen once. This sample comprised peripheral blood, obtained 28 days after the second AZD1222 dose. Receptors originate from an adult who received the AZD1222 COVID-19 vaccine.

The V call is TRBV10-3, the J call TRBJ2-7; 8 bases align to TRBD1. Germline V gene sequence: CDR1 ENHRY, CDR2 SYGVKD. V dropped 2 bases and J dropped 0; count of bases not matched to a gene: 0. The CDR3 runs 14 residues. CDR3 DNA sequence: TGTGCCATCAGTGAGACAGGGGGCTCCTACGAGCAGTACTTC. It yields the protein CAISETGGSYEQYF.

The chain uses TRBV2 and TRBJ2-3, with D hard to call. This CDR3 is 12 amino acids long. The germline V gene has CDR1 SNHLY and CDR2 FYNNEI. Trimming pared 6 bases from V and 8 bases from J, leaving 12 bases between. The CDR3 DNA follows: TGTGCCAGCAGCCGGACCGCGGCTACGCAGTATTTT. The encoded protein is CASSRTAATQYF. Full variable domain (missing parts from reference TRBV2 and TRBJ2-3): EPEVTQTPSHQVTQMGQEVILRCVPISNHLYFYWYRQILGQKVEFLVSFYNNEISEKSEIFDDQFSVERPDGSNFTLKIRSTKLEDSAMYFCASSRTAATQYFGPGTRLTVL.

J is TRBJ1-2 and V is TRBV19; D is possibly TRBD1 (6 bases). The CDR3 length is 13 residues. The V gene's germline CDR1 is LNHDA and CDR2 SQIVND (reference sequence). Trimming left V 6 bases short and J 3 bases short, with 11 bases between. CDR3 sequence: CASRDRAYYGYTF. The CDR3, as DNA: TGTGCCAGTAGGGACAGAGCGTACTATGGCTACACCTTC.

The chain has TRBV19 and TRBJ1-6; 7 positions match TRBD1. J gave up 2 bases and V 11 bases, and 9 bases lay outside the gene matches. The germline V gene encodes CDR1 LNHDA and CDR2 SQIVND (reference sequence). The CDR3 runs to 15 residues. The CDR3 DNA reads TGTGCCTGTAAGCACAGGGGCACCTATAATTCACCCCTCCACTTT. This sequence encodes CACKHRGTYNSPLHF.